These T cell receptor beta chains were read from a single sample in a study of T cells in narcolepsy. Profiled with immunoSEQ multiplex PCR; TCRdb holds only in-frame clones, not every one. There are about 37,000 clones in the sample; 80% occur only once, and 0.8% to 1.2% lies in the top ten. The sequenced sample was memory (CD45RA-) CD4+ T cells from blood. The source is a human donor in good health. Both conserved end residues are part of each CDR3. D genes are given only for firm matches. Only some rows state a clone size, as once, few, many or a class for expanded clones.

CASSETGYEQYF TGTGCCAGCAGCGAGACAGGTTACGAGCAGTACTTC TRBJ2-7 NA NA TRBV7-2
CASSLDSGSPLHF TGTGCCAGCAGCTTAGATTCTGGTTCACCCCTCCACTTT TRBJ1-6 NA NA TRBV7-2
CASSFFPPGASQPQHF TGTGCCAGCAGCTTTTTTCCCCCAGGGGCGAGTCAGCCCCAGCATTTT TRBJ1-5 NA few TRBV7-9
CAISESGGGMPLHF TGTGCCATCAGTGAGTCCGGGGGGGGAATGCCCCTCCACTTT TRBJ1-6 NA NA TRBV10-3
CATSPCEQYF TGCGCCACCTCCCCTTGCGAGCAGTACTTC TRBJ2-7 NA NA TRBV10-1
CASSIGGQGVMGETQYF TGTGCCAGTAGTATCGGAGGACAGGGGGTTATGGGGGAGACCCAGTACTTC TRBJ2-5 TRBD1 NA TRBV19
CASRPGQVASSTDTQYF TGTGCCAGCAGACCGGGACAGGTGGCGTCTAGCACAGATACGCAGTATTTT TRBJ2-3 TRBD1 NA TRBV19
CASSVVGLADNEQFF TGTGCCAGCAGCGTAGTTGGGCTAGCGGACAATGAGCAGTTCTTC TRBJ2-1 TRBD2 NA TRBV9
CASSLRGTQYEQYF TGTGCCAGCAGCCTCCGGGGGACGCAATACGAGCAGTACTTC TRBJ2-7 NA NA TRBV28
CASSSYRVTEAFF TGTGCCAGCAGTTCATACAGGGTCACTGAAGCTTTCTTT TRBJ1-1 NA NA TRBV27
CASSLVRTSGMVGELFF TGTGCCAGCAGCTTGGTTCGTACTAGCGGGATGGTCGGGGAGCTGTTTTTT TRBJ2-2 TRBD2 NA TRBV5-4
CASSTGRTYEQYF TGTGCCAGCAGCACAGGACGGACCTACGAGCAGTACTTC TRBJ2-7 NA NA TRBV5-6
CAISPGDRGRGTDTQYF TGTGCCATCAGCCCCGGGGACAGGGGGCGCGGCACAGATACGCAGTATTTT TRBJ2-3 TRBD1 NA TRBV10-3
CASSRFTGFLNEKLFF TGTGCCAGCAGCCGGTTCACAGGGTTTCTGAATGAAAAACTGTTTTTT TRBJ1-4 NA once TRBV5-4
CASSLGSQGTDTQYF TGTGCCAGCAGCCTCGGCTCGCAGGGGACAGATACGCAGTATTTT TRBJ2-3 NA once TRBV5-4
CASTQQPGLFIF TGTGCCAGCACCCAACAACCGGGACTATTTATCTTC TRBJ2-1 TRBD2 NA TRBV28
CAISEGAGGYSSYNEQFF TGTGCCATCAGTGAAGGAGCGGGAGGGTACTCCTCCTACAATGAGCAGTTCTTC TRBJ2-1 TRBD2 NA TRBV10-3
CASSVEPLGQLNEQFF TGTGCCAGCAGCGTAGAACCCCTCGGACAGCTCAATGAGCAGTTCTTC TRBJ2-1 NA NA TRBV9